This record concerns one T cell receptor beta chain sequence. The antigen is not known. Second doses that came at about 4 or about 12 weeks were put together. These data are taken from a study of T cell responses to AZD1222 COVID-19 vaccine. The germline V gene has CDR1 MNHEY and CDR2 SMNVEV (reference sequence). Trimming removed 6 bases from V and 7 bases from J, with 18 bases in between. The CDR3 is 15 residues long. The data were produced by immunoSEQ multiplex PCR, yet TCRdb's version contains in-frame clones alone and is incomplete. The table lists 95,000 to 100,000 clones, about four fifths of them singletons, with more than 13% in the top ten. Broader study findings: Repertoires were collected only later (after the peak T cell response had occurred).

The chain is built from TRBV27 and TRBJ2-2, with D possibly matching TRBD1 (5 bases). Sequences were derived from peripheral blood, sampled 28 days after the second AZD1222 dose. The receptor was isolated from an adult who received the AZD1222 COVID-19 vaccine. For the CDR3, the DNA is TGTGCCAGCAGCCCCTTCACAGGCTGGGGCGGGGAGCTGTTTTTT. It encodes CASSPFTGWGGELFF.